This TCR beta chain was obtained from a study of control samples from healthy donors and cancer patients. Only in-frame clones appear in the TCRdb table, and some are missing; sequencing was by immunoSEQ multiplex PCR. Of approximately 86,000 clones listed, around nine tenths are singletons. Trimming removed 4 bases from V and 3 bases from J; junction bases left unmatched: 5. Per germline, CDR1 KGHDR and CDR2 SFDVKD. The CDR3 spans 15 residues. The sequenced material came from blood. This TCR was sampled from a man aged 30 to 45 in good health. This chain connects TRBV24-1 to TRBJ1-2, with 9 bases matching TRBD1. The CDR3 nucleotides are TGTGCCACCAGTGACCGGACAGGGGCGGACTATGGCTACACCTTC. Translation gives CATSDRTGADYGYTF.